The clone carrying this TCR beta chain was counted a few times. This sample was included in a study of early T cells in non-severe SARS-CoV-2 infection. TCRdb passed the 5' RACE reads through MiXCR, listing each CDR3 protein once. The data show 69,000 or so distinct CDR3 sequences, over 3.5% seen once. This TCR was recovered from an adult who was a healthcare worker with PCR-confirmed SARS-CoV-2 infection or an uninfected control (not recorded which). The donor label of this sample is uncertain. Sequenced material: whole blood, taken at baseline.

The CDR3 bases are TGCAGCGTCCGTACAGGGACTAACACCGGGGAGCTGTTTTTT. This translates into CSVRTGTNTGELFF. This chain joins TRBV29-1 and TRBJ2-2; the D gene could be TRBD1 or TRBD2 (6 bases each). This CDR3 comprises 14 residues. V was cut by 6 bases and J by 2 bases, with 13 bases left in between. CDR1 and CDR2 from the germline V gene are SQVTM and ANQGSEA.